The T cell receptor (beta chain) described here comes from a study of spatial heterogeneity in lung cancer. For the study at large: Researchers sequenced follow-up PBMC samples if they had them, and these came a median of about two years after resection.

Overall study findings and caveats: Detection of ubiquitous tumor TCRs in blood was higher at resection than follow-up.

In TCRdb, the 5' RACE reads were re-called with MiXCR into one record per CDR3 protein. The sample has 110,000 or so distinct CDR3 sequences; about 10% are singletons. This clonotype occurred a few times. Its antigen remains unidentified. CDR3 length equals 15 residues. Germline CDR1 reads SGHRS; CDR2 reads YFSETQ. J was trimmed by 4 bases and V by 5 bases; bases with no gene match: 7. Time point defined: blood at routine non-recurrence follow-up after resection. The sequenced material consisted of unsorted whole RNA from tumor, nontumor lung or frozen PBMC. The V gene is TRBV5-1, the J gene TRBJ1-2; 11 nucleotides line up with TRBD1. The material sequenced was PBMCs, taken at follow-up. The sequence came from a female donor with early-stage non-small cell lung cancer. Written as DNA, the CDR3 is TGCGCCAGCAGAACCGGGACAGGGGGTCTCTATGGCTACACCTTC. The encoded protein is CASRTGTGGLYGYTF. Combining the CDR3 with reference TRBV5-1 and TRBJ1-2 gives the whole variable domain KAGVTQTPRYLIKTRGQQVTLSCSPISGHRSVSWYQQTPGQGLQFLFEYFSETQRNKGNFPGRFSGRQFSNSRSEMNVSTLELGDSALYLCASRTGTGGLYGYTFGSGTRLTVV.